The clone carrying this T cell receptor (beta chain) has more than one count but fewer than ten. The method was immunoSEQ multiplex PCR; TCRdb's version includes in-frame clones alone and lacks a portion of them. The top ten hold around 35% of the sample, which has under 45,000 clones, approximately 90% seen once. This record comes from a study of blood T cell repertoires in COVID-19. In germline, CDR1 is LNHNV, CDR2 YYDKDF (reference sequence). Trimming cost V 0 bases and J 0 bases, with 8 bases left between them. The CDR3 has 16 amino acids. The sequenced material came from peripheral blood. The sequence came from a man aged 55 to 70 with active or convalescent COVID-19. The rearrangement links TRBV15 to TRBJ1-4; TRBD1 might be the D (5 bases). The CDR3 bases are TGTGCCACCAGCAGAGAGGGGACTCCAACTAATGAAAAACTGTTTTTT. Amino acids: CATSREGTPTNEKLFF.